These 22 T cell receptor beta chains originate from one sample sequenced in a study of technical replicates of blood from a few donors. Only in-frame clones appear in the TCRdb table, and some are missing; sequencing was by immunoSEQ multiplex PCR. The profile shows under 70,000 clones, about 91% of them singletons. Sequenced input: T cells isolated from PBMCs. These TCRs come from a human donor in good health.

Only a few counts were recorded for this clone. The V gene is TRBV28, the J gene TRBJ1-2; D possibly corresponds to TRBD1 (6 bases). Trimming removed 1 base from V and 2 bases from J, with 17 bases in between. The germline V gene has CDR1 MDHEN and CDR2 SYDVKM. This CDR3 spans 17 amino acids. CDR3 DNA sequence: TGTGCCAGCAGTTTATTAGGGGAGGGGGATTCGAACTATGGCTACACCTTC. It yields the protein CASSLLGEGDSNYGYTF.

The V call is TRBV2, the J call TRBJ2-1, with TRBD2 as a possible D gene (5 bases). V was clipped by 8 bases and J by 5 bases, with 19 bases between them. CDR3 length equals 15 residues. Germline V gene lookup returns CDR1 SNHLY and CDR2 FYNNEI. CDR3 nucleotide sequence: TGTGCCAGCTTGCCGATCGGGAACACACACAATGAGCAGTTCTTC. Translating it yields CASLPIGNTHNEQFF. The full variable domain, with the rest looked up from reference TRBV2 and TRBJ2-1, is EPEVTQTPSHQVTQMGQEVILRCVPISNHLYFYWYRQILGQKVEFLVSFYNNEISEKSEIFDDQFSVERPDGSNFTLKIRSTKLEDSAMYFCASLPIGNTHNEQFFGPGTRLTVL.

The genes are TRBV7-9 and TRBJ2-3, with D possibly matching TRBD1 (7 bases). With 2 bases removed from V and 2 bases from J, the gap between germline ends came to 14 bases. CDR3 length: 16 residues. Germline CDR1 is SEHNR and CDR2 is FQNEAQ (reference sequence). The CDR3 is CASSLSRGVSTDTQYF. CDR3 bases: TGTGCCAGCAGCTTATCCAGGGGGGTTTCCACAGATACGCAGTATTTT.

J is TRBJ2-7 and V is TRBV4-2, with TRBD2 matching 11 bases. The ends lost 4 bases at V and 0 bases at J; junction bases unmatched: 2. This CDR3 has 15 amino acids. Per the germline V gene, CDR1 is LGHNA and CDR2 is YNFKEQ. The CDR3 nucleotides read TGTGCCAGCAGCCCTAGCGGGAGGAGCTCCTACGAGCAGTACTTC. It translates to CASSPSGRSSYEQYF.

The CDR3 bases are TGTGCCAGCGTGGGACAGGCCTACGAGCAGTACTTC. Protein product: CASVGQAYEQYF. The rearrangement uses TRBV2 and TRBJ2-7, with 8 bases aligning to TRBD1. The CDR3 length is 12 residues. Unmatched junction bases numbered 2, after V lost 8 bases and J lost 2 bases. In germline, CDR1 is SNHLY, CDR2 FYNNEI.

CDR3 sequence: CASSGPGTGMSTYEQYF. CDR3 bases: TGTGCCAGCAGTGGTCCCGGGACAGGAATGAGTACCTACGAGCAGTACTTC. V and J are TRBV6-1 and TRBJ2-7; 8 bases fit TRBD1. The CDR3 is 17 residues long. V gave up 4 bases and J gave up 2 bases; unmatched junction bases: 13. The germline V gene has CDR1 MNHNS and CDR2 SASEGT.

V and J are TRBV21-1 and TRBJ2-3; the table assigns TRBD2, which was not confirmed against the DNA. TRBV21-1 is reported as a pseudogene. This CDR3 region has 13 residues. The CDR3 coding sequence is TGTGCCAGCCTTAGCGGGAACGGAGATACGCAGTATTTT. Residues: CASLSGNGDTQYF.

The chain carries TRBV27 and TRBJ1-4; 7 bases align to TRBD1. The CDR3 loop spans 19 amino acids. Losses at the gene ends were 6 bases for V and 0 bases for J; bases not matched to a gene: 16. Germline CDR1 and CDR2: MNHEY and SMNVEV (reference sequence). In nucleotides, the CDR3 is TGTGCCAGCAGCTTAAACCCGGGACAGACAACTGCAACTAATGAAAAACTGTTTTTT. It encodes CASSLNPGQTTATNEKLFF.

The V call is TRBV19, the J call TRBJ1-2; D gene unclear. V dropped 7 bases and J dropped 5 bases, with 26 bases sitting between them. Germline values: CDR1 LNHDA, CDR2 SQIVND (reference sequence). This CDR3 has 17 residues. The CDR3 DNA reads TGTGCCAGTAACTACCAGGCGGTCCGGACGGGAGCTTATGGCTACACCTTC. It encodes CASNYQAVRTGAYGYTF.

The chain recombines TRBV7-2 with TRBJ1-1; maybe TRBD1 (5 bases). Germline V gene data show CDR1 as SGHTA and CDR2 as FQGNSA. The CDR3 totals 12 residues. Trimming left V 4 bases short and J 2 bases short, with 5 bases between. CDR3 loop: CASSWTNTEAFF. The CDR3 DNA follows: TGTGCCAGCAGCTGGACAAACACTGAAGCTTTCTTT.

The genes are TRBV19 and TRBJ2-2; maybe TRBD1 (5 bases). Trimming removed 10 bases at V and 2 bases at J, with 8 bases between. This CDR3 region has 12 residues. Per the germline V gene, CDR1 is LNHDA and CDR2 is SQIVND (reference sequence). CDR3 coding DNA: TGTGCCACTGGACACAACACCGGGGAGCTGTTTTTT. Residues: CATGHNTGELFF.

V and J are TRBV19 and TRBJ1-5; D remains unclear. This CDR3 is 12 amino acids long. With 2 bases removed from V and 5 bases from J, the gap between germline ends came to 4 bases. The V gene's germline CDR1 is LNHDA and CDR2 SQIVND (reference sequence). Here the CDR3 DNA reads TGTGCCAGTAGTATATGGCATCAGCCCCAGCATTTT. This codes for CASSIWHQPQHF.

J is TRBJ1-2 and V is TRBV21-1. TRBV21-1 is shown as a pseudogene. The CDR3 totals 11 residues. CDR3 sequence: CASVGGYGYTF. For the CDR3, the DNA is TGTGCCAGCGTGGGAGGGTATGGCTACACCTTC.

CDR3 coding DNA: TGTGCCAGTCAGGGTATCTTCATAGATACGCAGTATTTT. Protein sequence: CASQGIFIDTQYF. This chain uses TRBV2 with TRBJ2-3; the D gene is possibly TRBD1 (5 bases). V was shortened by 9 bases and J by 5 bases, with 15 bases between the two germline ends. CDR3 size: 13 residues. The germline CDR1 and CDR2 sequences are SNHLY and FYNNEI.

The chain carries TRBV30 and TRBJ1-4; the D gene is possibly TRBD1 (6 bases). Trimming shortened V by 0 bases and J by 7 bases, and 12 bases separated the two germline ends. This CDR3 region has 14 residues. Germline V gene data show CDR1 as GTSNPN and CDR2 as SVGIG (reference sequence). The CDR3 loop reads CAWSVRGGVEKLFF. The CDR3 nucleotides read TGTGCCTGGAGTGTAAGAGGGGGAGTTGAAAAACTGTTTTTT.

The chain employs TRBV7-9 and TRBJ2-5, with 10 positions matching TRBD2. Trimming removed 5 bases from V and 4 bases from J; junction bases left unmatched: 4. There are 14 residues in the CDR3. Germline lookup yields CDR1 SEHNR and CDR2 FQNEAQ (reference sequence). The CDR3 loop reads CASSPRTSGETQYF. The CDR3 coding sequence is TGTGCCAGCAGCCCGCGGACTAGCGGAGAGACCCAGTACTTC.

The chain combines TRBV19 with TRBJ2-7, with unresolved D. The V and J ends lost 3 bases and 0 bases respectively, with 12 bases between them. Germline-derived CDR1 and CDR2 are LNHDA and SQIVND (reference sequence). The CDR3 is 15 residues long. The DNA of the CDR3 is TGTGCCAGTAGTATGGCCCGACATAACTCCTACGAGCAGTACTTC. This encodes CASSMARHNSYEQYF.

The chain joins TRBV27 to TRBJ1-5; D gene ambiguous. V lost 2 bases and J 0 bases, leaving 8 bases between the germline ends. This CDR3 spans 15 amino acids. Germline V gene lookup returns CDR1 MNHEY and CDR2 SMNVEV (reference sequence). The CDR3 region has the DNA TGTGCCAGCAGTTTAATTGGGCTTAGCAATCAGCCCCAGCATTTT. This translates into CASSLIGLSNQPQHF.

The sample holds a few counts of this clone. This chain links TRBV9 with TRBJ2-3; tentatively, D is TRBD1 (5 bases). The CDR3 consists of 13 residues. Trimming pared 3 bases from V and 6 bases from J, leaving 11 bases between. Germline lookup yields CDR1 SGDLS and CDR2 YYNGEE. The CDR3 coding sequence is TGTGCCAGCAGCGGTCACCCAGGGGATACGCAGTATTTT. Amino acid sequence: CASSGHPGDTQYF. Full variable domain (missing parts from reference TRBV9 and TRBJ2-3): DSGVTQTPKHLITATGQRVTLRCSPRSGDLSVYWYQQSLDQGLQFLIQYYNGEERAKGNILERFSAQQFPDLHSELNLSSLELGDSALYFCASSGHPGDTQYFGPGTRLTVL.

This clone was picked up a small number of times. The chain carries TRBV27 and TRBJ2-7; D possibly corresponds to TRBD1 (5 bases). Germline CDR1 MNHEY, CDR2 SMNVEV (reference sequence). V dropped 8 bases and J dropped 4 bases, with 15 bases sitting between them. The CDR3 runs 13 residues. The CDR3 is CASCPGPRYEQYF. The CDR3, as DNA: TGTGCCAGCTGTCCAGGGCCCCGTTACGAGCAGTACTTC.

The rearrangement joins TRBV28 to TRBJ1-2; no clear D. The CDR3 has 13 amino acids. Between the trimmed V and J ends, which lost 10 bases and 0 bases, there was a span of 12 bases. CDR1 MDHEN and CDR2 SYDVKM come from the germline V gene. Here the CDR3 DNA reads TGTGCCACGCTTTTAACAGCTAACTATGGCTACACCTTC. This encodes CATLLTANYGYTF.

The V call is TRBV6-5, the J call TRBJ2-5; 15 bases agree with TRBD2. The junction had 3 bases not matched to a gene; V was cut back by 2 bases and J by 5 bases. This CDR3 has 16 amino acids. Per the germline V gene, CDR1 is MNHEY and CDR2 is SVGAGI. CDR3 loop: CASSYAGLAGGETQYF. CDR3 DNA: TGTGCCAGCAGTTACGCGGGACTAGCGGGAGGTGAGACCCAGTACTTC.